The sequence of this T cell receptor beta chain was determined in a study of T cells after posttransplantation cyclophosphamide. General study results and limits: After PTCy, TRB diversity resembled that of CNI/methotrexate controls.

Sequencing used immunoSEQ multiplex PCR; TCRdb keeps in-frame clones, though not all of them. Among tens of thousands of clones listed, around 93% were seen once. CDR1 is LGHNA, CDR2 YNFKEQ, per germline. V lost 0 bases, J lost 5 bases, and 10 bases lay in between. This CDR3 comprises 14 residues. A remark on this clone: The antigen remains undetermined.

The clonotype originates from a woman aged 25-40 years in good health and a related stem cell transplant donor. The chain couples TRBV4-2 to TRBJ1-1; D ambiguous. Sequenced material: PBMCs. CDR3 protein: CASSQDLTNTEAFF. CDR3 sequence (DNA): TGTGCCAGCAGCCAAGATCTGACGAATACTGAAGCTTTCTTT.